These T cell receptor beta chains were read from a single sample in a study of cytomegalovirus exposure and HLA in healthy donors. Clones were read by immunoSEQ multiplex PCR, and TCRdb kept only the in-frame ones, dropping some. The profile shows 100,000 to 150,000 clones, around 78% of them singletons. Sequenced input: PBMCs. Source of these receptors: a man aged 35-49 years in good health and CMV-seronegative. Each CDR3 is given with its conserved first and last residue. The order of the fields is J gene, D gene, CDR3 length, V gene, clone size, CDR3 DNA, CDR3 protein. A D gene is named only where the DNA matches it firmly. Rows give clone size only sometimes, using once, few, many, or a class for an expanded clone.

j_gene: TRBJ2-1
d_gene: TRBD1
len: 14
v_gene: TRBV28
abundance: NA
CDR3nt: TGTGCCAGCAGTGGCTGGACAGGGGGGAATGAGCAGTTCTTC
CDR3aa: CASSGWTGGNEQFF

j_gene: TRBJ2-1
d_gene: NA
len: 15
v_gene: TRBV5-1
abundance: NA
CDR3nt: TGCGCCAGCAGCTTGGGTGGGGGCCCCTACAATGAGCAGTTCTTC
CDR3aa: CASSLGGGPYNEQFF

j_gene: TRBJ2-3
d_gene: NA
len: 14
v_gene: TRBV9
abundance: NA
CDR3nt: TGTGCCAGCAGCGTAAGGGAGCGCACAGATACGCAGTATTTT
CDR3aa: CASSVRERTDTQYF

j_gene: TRBJ2-2
d_gene: TRBD1
len: 18
v_gene: TRBV19
abundance: NA
CDR3nt: TGTGCCAGTAGTCGAGGGACAGGGCAGGTCGAGATCACCGGGGAGCTGTTTTTT
CDR3aa: CASSRGTGQVEITGELFF

j_gene: TRBJ2-7
d_gene: TRBD1
len: 16
v_gene: TRBV4-3
abundance: once
CDR3nt: TGCGCCAGCAGCCAAACCGCGAATTACAGGGGTTACGAGCAGTACTTC
CDR3aa: CASSQTANYRGYEQYF

j_gene: TRBJ2-7
d_gene: TRBD2
len: 15
v_gene: TRBV2
abundance: NA
CDR3nt: TGTGCCAGCCATGCCTCTAGCGGGAGTATCGACGAGCAGTACTTC
CDR3aa: CASHASSGSIDEQYF

j_gene: TRBJ2-3
d_gene: TRBD1
len: 14
v_gene: TRBV5-1
abundance: NA
CDR3nt: TGCGCCAGCAGCCGGACAGGGGGAACAGATACGCAGTATTTT
CDR3aa: CASSRTGGTDTQYF

j_gene: TRBJ2-5
d_gene: TRBD2
len: 17
v_gene: TRBV7-2
abundance: NA
CDR3nt: TGTGCCAGCAGCCCCCGAACCGGACCGGGGGGTTTGGAGACCCAGTACTTC
CDR3aa: CASSPRTGPGGLETQYF

j_gene: TRBJ1-5
d_gene: NA
len: 13
v_gene: TRBV28
abundance: few
CDR3nt: TGTGCCAGCAGTTTATCGCTAGATCAGCCCCAGCATTTT
CDR3aa: CASSLSLDQPQHF

j_gene: TRBJ1-4
d_gene: TRBD1
len: 14
v_gene: TRBV25-1
abundance: NA
CDR3nt: TGTGCCAGCAGTCCAAGGGGGCATAGTGAAAAACTGTTTTTT
CDR3aa: CASSPRGHSEKLFF

j_gene: TRBJ2-1
d_gene: NA
len: 12
v_gene: TRBV7-3
abundance: NA
CDR3nt: TGTGCCAGCAGCCTTAGGGGAAGGGAGCAGTTCTTC
CDR3aa: CASSLRGREQFF

j_gene: TRBJ1-1
d_gene: NA
len: 13
v_gene: TRBV6-1
abundance: NA
CDR3nt: TGTGCCAGCAGTCGGGGGGGAGGTACTGAAGCTTTCTTT
CDR3aa: CASSRGGGTEAFF

j_gene: TRBJ1-2
d_gene: TRBD1
len: 16
v_gene: TRBV12-5
abundance: few
CDR3nt: TGTGCTAGTGGTTTGGTACCCCCGGGACAGGGATGGGGCTACACCTTC
CDR3aa: CASGLVPPGQGWGYTF

j_gene: TRBJ2-7
d_gene: NA
len: 13
v_gene: TRBV9
abundance: NA
CDR3nt: TGTGCCAGCAGCTCAGGGGCTCGGGACGAGCAGTACTTC
CDR3aa: CASSSGARDEQYF

j_gene: TRBJ2-7
d_gene: TRBD2
len: 13
v_gene: TRBV7-2
abundance: NA
CDR3nt: TGTGCCAGCAGTCGTAGCGGGAACTACGAGCAGTACTTC
CDR3aa: CASSRSGNYEQYF

j_gene: TRBJ1-5
d_gene: NA
len: 14
v_gene: TRBV27
abundance: NA
CDR3nt: TGTGCCAGCAGACCCGTGGGAGCCCTCCAGCCCCAGCATTTT
CDR3aa: CASRPVGALQPQHF

j_gene: TRBJ2-6
d_gene: TRBD1
len: 17
v_gene: TRBV5-5
abundance: NA
CDR3nt: TGTGCCAGCAGCCCGGGACAGGTTTACTCTGGGGCCAACGTCCTGACTTTC
CDR3aa: CASSPGQVYSGANVLTF

j_gene: TRBJ1-2
d_gene: TRBD1
len: 13
v_gene: TRBV7-9
abundance: once
CDR3nt: TGTGCCAGCAGTGGCCAGGGGGCGGGAGGCTACACCTTC
CDR3aa: CASSGQGAGGYTF

j_gene: TRBJ2-6
d_gene: NA
len: 15
v_gene: TRBV13
abundance: few
CDR3nt: TGTGCCAGCAGCTTAACATCCTCTGGGGCCAACGTCCTGACTTTC
CDR3aa: CASSLTSSGANVLTF

j_gene: TRBJ1-1
d_gene: NA
len: 12
v_gene: TRBV28
abundance: NA
CDR3nt: TGTGCCAGCAGTCCTCCGTCGGTTAATGCTTTCTTT
CDR3aa: CASSPPSVNAFF

j_gene: TRBJ1-2
d_gene: TRBD1
len: 16
v_gene: TRBV7-2
abundance: NA
CDR3nt: TGTGCCAGCAGCTTATCGGGACAGCTTATCGGTGATGGCTACACCTTC
CDR3aa: CASSLSGQLIGDGYTF

j_gene: TRBJ1-1
d_gene: NA
len: 14
v_gene: TRBV29-1
abundance: NA
CDR3nt: TGCAGCGTTGAAGGGACCGGGGGGTTCACTGAAGCTTTCTTT
CDR3aa: CSVEGTGGFTEAFF

j_gene: TRBJ2-1
d_gene: TRBD1
len: 13
v_gene: TRBV27
abundance: once
CDR3nt: TGTGCCAGCAGTTGGGACAGGGAATCAGGACAGTTCTTC
CDR3aa: CASSWDRESGQFF

j_gene: TRBJ1-5
d_gene: TRBD1
len: 15
v_gene: TRBV19
abundance: few
CDR3nt: TGTGCCAGTAGCAAATCGAGACAGGGAAGTCAGCCCCAGCATTTT
CDR3aa: CASSKSRQGSQPQHF

j_gene: TRBJ1-4
d_gene: NA
len: 17
v_gene: TRBV27
abundance: NA
CDR3nt: TGTGCCAGCAGGGCCAAGGGGAACCCCCAACTGAATGAAAAACTGTTTTTT
CDR3aa: CASRAKGNPQLNEKLFF

j_gene: TRBJ1-1
d_gene: NA
len: 15
v_gene: TRBV7-9
abundance: NA
CDR3nt: TGTGCCAGCAGCTTAGTGTCCCAGGGGAACACTGAAGCTTTCTTT
CDR3aa: CASSLVSQGNTEAFF

j_gene: TRBJ2-2
d_gene: TRBD1
len: 16
v_gene: TRBV7-3
abundance: few
CDR3nt: TGTGCCAGCAGCTTCCTCGGACAGGGGGCGACCGGGGAGCTGTTTTTT
CDR3aa: CASSFLGQGATGELFF

j_gene: TRBJ2-3
d_gene: TRBD2
len: 14
v_gene: TRBV27
abundance: NA
CDR3nt: TGTGCCAGCAGTGGAGCGGGGGGCCCAGATACGCAGTATTTT
CDR3aa: CASSGAGGPDTQYF

j_gene: TRBJ2-3
d_gene: NA
len: 14
v_gene: TRBV7-9
abundance: NA
CDR3nt: TGTGCCAGCAGCCCGTCGACAAGCACAGATACGCAGTATTTT
CDR3aa: CASSPSTSTDTQYF

j_gene: TRBJ2-7
d_gene: NA
len: 14
v_gene: TRBV4-1
abundance: NA
CDR3nt: TGCGCCAGCAAAGTAGCCCTACAGGGCTACGAGCAGTACTTC
CDR3aa: CASKVALQGYEQYF

j_gene: TRBJ2-1
d_gene: TRBD2
len: 15
v_gene: TRBV30
abundance: NA
CDR3nt: TGTGCCTGGAGCTTTACTAGCGGGACGAGGAATGAGCAGTTCTTC
CDR3aa: CAWSFTSGTRNEQFF

j_gene: TRBJ2-5
d_gene: TRBD1
len: 14
v_gene: TRBV28
abundance: few
CDR3nt: TGTGCCAGCAGTTTAGATGACAGGGGAGAGACCCAGTACTTC
CDR3aa: CASSLDDRGETQYF

j_gene: TRBJ2-3
d_gene: TRBD2
len: 16
v_gene: TRBV12-5
abundance: NA
CDR3nt: TGTGCTAGTGGTTTGGCCCTAGCGGGAGTTACAGATACGCAGTATTTT
CDR3aa: CASGLALAGVTDTQYF

j_gene: TRBJ2-3
d_gene: NA
len: 18
v_gene: TRBV9
abundance: NA
CDR3nt: TGTGCCAGCAGCGTAGTAGCTAGTTTCCATTCTAGCACAGATACGCAGTATTTT
CDR3aa: CASSVVASFHSSTDTQYF

j_gene: TRBJ2-7
d_gene: TRBD2
len: 15
v_gene: TRBV4-2
abundance: NA
CDR3nt: TGTGCCAGCAGCCAAGCCAGCGGGAGGTACTACGAGCAGTACTTC
CDR3aa: CASSQASGRYYEQYF

j_gene: TRBJ2-3
d_gene: NA
len: 16
v_gene: TRBV9
abundance: NA
CDR3nt: TGTGCCAGCAGCGTAGCAACAGGAACTAGCACAGATACGCAGTATTTT
CDR3aa: CASSVATGTSTDTQYF

j_gene: TRBJ2-2
d_gene: NA
len: 15
v_gene: TRBV5-1
abundance: few
CDR3nt: TGCGCCAGCAGCTTTGGGGGGTCGAACACCGGGGAGCTGTTTTTT
CDR3aa: CASSFGGSNTGELFF

j_gene: TRBJ2-5
d_gene: NA
len: 13
v_gene: TRBV4-3
abundance: few
CDR3nt: TGCGCCAGCAGCCAAGACTCAGGGGAGACCCAGTACTTC
CDR3aa: CASSQDSGETQYF

j_gene: TRBJ2-3
d_gene: NA
len: 13
v_gene: TRBV6-4
abundance: NA
CDR3nt: TGTGCCAGCAGCCGGGATCTAAGGGATACGCAGTATTTT
CDR3aa: CASSRDLRDTQYF

j_gene: TRBJ2-1
d_gene: TRBD2
len: 21
v_gene: TRBV5-1
abundance: NA
CDR3nt: TGCGCCAGCAGCTTGGAAGTGACTAGCGGGGGGGTCCGATCTTTATACAATGAGCAGTTCTTC
CDR3aa: CASSLEVTSGGVRSLYNEQFF

j_gene: TRBJ1-2
d_gene: NA
len: 15
v_gene: TRBV11-2
abundance: NA
CDR3nt: TGTGCCAGCAGCCCCTCTGGAGGGTCCCACTATGGCTACACCTTC
CDR3aa: CASSPSGGSHYGYTF

j_gene: TRBJ2-3
d_gene: NA
len: 12
v_gene: TRBV6-6
abundance: NA
CDR3nt: TGTGCCAGCAGACCCCTACCTGATACGCAGTATTTT
CDR3aa: CASRPLPDTQYF

j_gene: TRBJ2-2
d_gene: TRBD1
len: 13
v_gene: TRBV25-1
abundance: NA
CDR3nt: TGTGCCAGCAGAGTACAGGGGACCGGGGAGCTGTTTTTT
CDR3aa: CASRVQGTGELFF

j_gene: TRBJ2-1
d_gene: NA
len: 15
v_gene: TRBV19
abundance: NA
CDR3nt: TGTGCCAGTAGTATAGATAGAAGTGTGTACAATGAGCAGTTCTTC
CDR3aa: CASSIDRSVYNEQFF

j_gene: TRBJ1-2
d_gene: NA
len: 14
v_gene: TRBV11-2
abundance: NA
CDR3nt: TGTGCCAGCAGCTCCCCCCAGGAGGGGTATGGCTACACCTTC
CDR3aa: CASSSPQEGYGYTF

j_gene: TRBJ2-1
d_gene: NA
len: 13
v_gene: TRBV6-5
abundance: once
CDR3nt: TGTGCCAGCAGTTACTCGAGGAGGAATGAGCAGTTCTTC
CDR3aa: CASSYSRRNEQFF

j_gene: TRBJ2-1
d_gene: TRBD2
len: 16
v_gene: TRBV2
abundance: NA
CDR3nt: TGTGCCAGCAGTGAACGATTCGCGGGAGTGGGAGATGAGCAGTTCTTC
CDR3aa: CASSERFAGVGDEQFF

j_gene: TRBJ2-7
d_gene: NA
len: 14
v_gene: TRBV7-2
abundance: NA
CDR3nt: TGTGCCAGCAGCTTAGAAAGAGGATCCTACGAGCAGTACTTC
CDR3aa: CASSLERGSYEQYF

j_gene: TRBJ2-2
d_gene: NA
len: 12
v_gene: TRBV30
abundance: NA
CDR3nt: TGTGCCTGGAGCCCCAGGCGCGGGGAGCTGTTTTTT
CDR3aa: CAWSPRRGELFF

j_gene: TRBJ2-2
d_gene: TRBD2
len: 15
v_gene: TRBV5-1
abundance: once
CDR3nt: TGCGCCAGCAGCTTGGCGACTAGCAGTAACGGGGAGCTGTTTTTT
CDR3aa: CASSLATSSNGELFF

j_gene: TRBJ2-5
d_gene: TRBD2
len: 15
v_gene: TRBV11-1
abundance: NA
CDR3nt: TGTGCCAGCAGCAATAGCGGGAGAATAGATGAGACCCAGTACTTC
CDR3aa: CASSNSGRIDETQYF

j_gene: TRBJ1-6
d_gene: NA
len: 13
v_gene: TRBV7-2
abundance: once
CDR3nt: TGTGCCAGCAGCTGGCCGGGTAATTCACCCCTCCACTTT
CDR3aa: CASSWPGNSPLHF

j_gene: TRBJ1-2
d_gene: NA
len: 13
v_gene: TRBV19
abundance: NA
CDR3nt: TGTGCCAGTAGTCAGCAGGCTCGGTATGGCTACACCTTC
CDR3aa: CASSQQARYGYTF

j_gene: TRBJ2-5
d_gene: NA
len: 13
v_gene: TRBV27
abundance: NA
CDR3nt: TGTGCCAGCAGCCCCCCAGGGCGAGAGACCCAGTACTTC
CDR3aa: CASSPPGRETQYF

j_gene: TRBJ2-7
d_gene: NA
len: 14
v_gene: TRBV6-5
abundance: NA
CDR3nt: TGTGCCAGCAGTTACGGACCAGGGGCCTACGAGCAGTACTTC
CDR3aa: CASSYGPGAYEQYF